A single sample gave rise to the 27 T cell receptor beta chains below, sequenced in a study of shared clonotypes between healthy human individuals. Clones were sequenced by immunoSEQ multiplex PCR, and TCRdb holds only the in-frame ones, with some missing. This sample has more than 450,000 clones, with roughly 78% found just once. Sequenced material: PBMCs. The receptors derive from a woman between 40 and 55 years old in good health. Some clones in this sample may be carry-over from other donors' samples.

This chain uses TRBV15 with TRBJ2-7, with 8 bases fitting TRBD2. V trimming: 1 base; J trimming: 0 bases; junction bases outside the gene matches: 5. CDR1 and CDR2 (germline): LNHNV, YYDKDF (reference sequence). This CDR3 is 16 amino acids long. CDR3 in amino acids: CATSRGTSGSSYEQYF. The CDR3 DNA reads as TGTGCCACCAGCAGAGGCACAAGCGGGAGCTCCTACGAGCAGTACTTC.

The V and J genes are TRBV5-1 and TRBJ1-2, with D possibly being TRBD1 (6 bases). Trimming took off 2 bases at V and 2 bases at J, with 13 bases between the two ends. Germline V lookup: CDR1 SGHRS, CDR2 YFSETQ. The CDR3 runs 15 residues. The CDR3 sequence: CASSFGQGQNYGYTF. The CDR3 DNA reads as TGCGCCAGCAGCTTCGGGCAGGGGCAAAACTATGGCTACACCTTC.

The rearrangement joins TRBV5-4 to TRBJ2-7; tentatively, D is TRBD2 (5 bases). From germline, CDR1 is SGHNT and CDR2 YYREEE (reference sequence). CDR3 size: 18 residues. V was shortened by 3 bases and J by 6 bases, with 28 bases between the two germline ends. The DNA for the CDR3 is TGTGCCAGCAGCTCACCTAACCCCGGCTCGGGGAAGACTACCGAGCAGTACTTC. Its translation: CASSSPNPGSGKTTEQYF.

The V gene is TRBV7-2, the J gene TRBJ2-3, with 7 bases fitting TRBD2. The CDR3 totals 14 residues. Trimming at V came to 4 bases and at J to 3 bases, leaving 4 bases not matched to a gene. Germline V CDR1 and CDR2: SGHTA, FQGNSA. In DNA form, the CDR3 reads TGTGCCAGCAGCTCAAGGACTAGAACAGATACGCAGTATTTT. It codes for CASSSRTRTDTQYF.

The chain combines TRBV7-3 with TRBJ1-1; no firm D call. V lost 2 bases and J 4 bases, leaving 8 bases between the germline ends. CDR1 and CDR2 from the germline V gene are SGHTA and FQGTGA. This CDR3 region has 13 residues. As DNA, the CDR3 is TGTGCCAGCAGCTTAGGTAGGGCCACTGAAGCTTTCTTT. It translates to CASSLGRATEAFF.

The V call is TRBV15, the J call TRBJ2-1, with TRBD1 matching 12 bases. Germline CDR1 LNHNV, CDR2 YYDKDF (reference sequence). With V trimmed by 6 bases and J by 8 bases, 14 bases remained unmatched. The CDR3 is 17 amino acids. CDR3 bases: TGTGCCACCAGTGGGGGACAGGGGGCTAGCGGGTGGGATGAGCAGTTCTTC. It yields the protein CATSGGQGASGWDEQFF.

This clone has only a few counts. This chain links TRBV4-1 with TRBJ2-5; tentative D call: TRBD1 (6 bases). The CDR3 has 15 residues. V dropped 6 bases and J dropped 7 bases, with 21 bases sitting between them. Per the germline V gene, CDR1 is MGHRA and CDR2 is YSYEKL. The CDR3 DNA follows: TGCGCCAGCAGGGACTGGGCAGGGGCTCTTGGGACCCAGTACTTC. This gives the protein CASRDWAGALGTQYF.

For the CDR3, the DNA is TGTGCCAGTAGTCACCTAGCGGGAATGAACACCGGGGAGCTGTTTTTT. Protein sequence: CASSHLAGMNTGELFF. The chain couples TRBV19 to TRBJ2-2; TRBD2 agrees at 9 bases. This CDR3 has 16 amino acids. Germline V gives CDR1 LNHDA, CDR2 SQIVND (reference sequence). V shed 5 bases, J shed 1 base, and the junction held 5 bases outside the gene matches. Filled out from reference TRBV19 and TRBJ2-2, the complete variable domain reads DGGITQSPKYLFRKEGQNVTLSCEQNLNHDAMYWYRQDPGQGLRLIYYSQIVNDFQKGDIAEGYSVSREKKESFPLTVTSAQKNPTAFYLCASSHLAGMNTGELFFGEGSRLTVL.

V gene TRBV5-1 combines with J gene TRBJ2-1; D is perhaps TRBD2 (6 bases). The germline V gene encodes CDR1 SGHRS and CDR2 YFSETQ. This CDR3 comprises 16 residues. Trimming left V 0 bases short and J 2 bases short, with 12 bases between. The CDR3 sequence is CASSLGPSETYNEQFF. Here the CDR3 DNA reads TGCGCCAGCAGCTTGGGGCCTAGCGAAACCTACAATGAGCAGTTCTTC.

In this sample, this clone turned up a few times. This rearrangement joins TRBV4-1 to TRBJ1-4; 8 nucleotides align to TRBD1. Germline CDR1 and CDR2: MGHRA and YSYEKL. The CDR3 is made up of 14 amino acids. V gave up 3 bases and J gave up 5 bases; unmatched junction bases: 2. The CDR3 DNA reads TGCGCCAGCAGCCAGACAGGGGTCAATGAAAAACTGTTTTTT. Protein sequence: CASSQTGVNEKLFF.

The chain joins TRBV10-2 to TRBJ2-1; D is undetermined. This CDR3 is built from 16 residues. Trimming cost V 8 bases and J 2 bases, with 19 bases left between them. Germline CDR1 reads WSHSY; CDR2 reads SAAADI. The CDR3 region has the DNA TGCGCCAGCGGGGATCCTTCTGGAGTCACCTACAATGAGCAGTTCTTC. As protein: CASGDPSGVTYNEQFF.

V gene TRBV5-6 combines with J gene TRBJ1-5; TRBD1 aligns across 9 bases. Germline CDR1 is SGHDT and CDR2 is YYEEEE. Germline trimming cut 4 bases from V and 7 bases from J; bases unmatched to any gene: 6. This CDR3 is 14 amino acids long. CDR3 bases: TGTGCCAGCAGCAGGACAGGGGACGGGCAGCCCCAGCATTTT. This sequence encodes CASSRTGDGQPQHF.

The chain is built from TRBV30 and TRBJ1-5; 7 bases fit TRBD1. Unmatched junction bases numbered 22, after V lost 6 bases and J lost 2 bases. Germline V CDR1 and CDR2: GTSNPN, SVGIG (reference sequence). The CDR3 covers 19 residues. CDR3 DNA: TGTGCCTGCTCACGCCCGACAGGGTTTAGCCTCATCGGCAATCAGCCCCAGCATTTT. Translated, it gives CACSRPTGFSLIGNQPQHF.

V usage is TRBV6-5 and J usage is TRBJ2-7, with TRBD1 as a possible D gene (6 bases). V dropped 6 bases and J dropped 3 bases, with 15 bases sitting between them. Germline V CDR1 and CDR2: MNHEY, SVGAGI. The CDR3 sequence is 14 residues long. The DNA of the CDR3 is TGTGCCAGCAGAATGACAGGACTCTACTACGAGCAGTACTTC. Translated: CASRMTGLYYEQYF.

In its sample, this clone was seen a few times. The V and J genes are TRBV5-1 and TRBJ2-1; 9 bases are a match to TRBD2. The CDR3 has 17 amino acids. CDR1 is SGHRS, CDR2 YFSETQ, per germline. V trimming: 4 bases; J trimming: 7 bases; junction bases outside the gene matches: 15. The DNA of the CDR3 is TGCGCCAGCAGCCTACGGAGTATGGCGGGAGGGAATAATGAGCAGTTCTTC. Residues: CASSLRSMAGGNNEQFF. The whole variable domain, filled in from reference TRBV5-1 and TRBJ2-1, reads KAGVTQTPRYLIKTRGQQVTLSCSPISGHRSVSWYQQTPGQGLQFLFEYFSETQRNKGNFPGRFSGRQFSNSRSEMNVSTLELGDSALYLCASSLRSMAGGNNEQFFGPGTRLTVL.

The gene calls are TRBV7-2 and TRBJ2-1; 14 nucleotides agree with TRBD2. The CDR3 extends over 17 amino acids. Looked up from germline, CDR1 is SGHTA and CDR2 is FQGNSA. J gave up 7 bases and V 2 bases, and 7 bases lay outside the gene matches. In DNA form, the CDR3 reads TGTGCCAGCAGCTTAAAGGGACTAGCGGGAGAAATTAATGAGCAGTTCTTC. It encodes CASSLKGLAGEINEQFF.

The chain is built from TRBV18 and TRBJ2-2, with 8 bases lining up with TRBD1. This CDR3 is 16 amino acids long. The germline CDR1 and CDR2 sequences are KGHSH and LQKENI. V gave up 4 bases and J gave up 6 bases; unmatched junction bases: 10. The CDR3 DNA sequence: TGTGCCAGCTCACGACAGGGGACCATTTGGTCCGGGGAGCTGTTTTTT. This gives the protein CASSRQGTIWSGELFF. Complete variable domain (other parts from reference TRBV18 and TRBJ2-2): NAGVMQNPRHLVRRRGQEARLRCSPMKGHSHVYWYRQLPEEGLKFMVYLQKENIIDESGMPKERFSAEFPKEGPSILRIQQVVRGDSAAYFCASSRQGTIWSGELFFGEGSRLTVL.

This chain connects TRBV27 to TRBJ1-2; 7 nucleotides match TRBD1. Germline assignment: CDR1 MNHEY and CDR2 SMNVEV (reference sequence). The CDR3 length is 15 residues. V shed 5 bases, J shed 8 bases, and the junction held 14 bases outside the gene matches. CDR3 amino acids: CASSPNRDSPTGYTF. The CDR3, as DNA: TGTGCCAGCAGTCCCAACCGGGACAGCCCGACGGGCTACACCTTC.

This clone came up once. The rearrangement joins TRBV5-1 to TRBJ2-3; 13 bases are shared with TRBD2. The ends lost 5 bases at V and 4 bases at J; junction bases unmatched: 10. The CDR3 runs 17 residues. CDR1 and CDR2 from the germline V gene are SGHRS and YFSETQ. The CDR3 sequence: CASRRTSGSLGADTQYF. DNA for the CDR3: TGCGCCAGCAGGCGGACTAGCGGGAGCCTGGGGGCAGATACGCAGTATTTT.

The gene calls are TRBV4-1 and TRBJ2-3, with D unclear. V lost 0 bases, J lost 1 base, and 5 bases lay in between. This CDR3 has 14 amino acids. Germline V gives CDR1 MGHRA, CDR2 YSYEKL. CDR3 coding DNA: TGCGCCAGCAGCCAAGATCCCCGCACAGATACGCAGTATTTT. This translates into CASSQDPRTDTQYF.

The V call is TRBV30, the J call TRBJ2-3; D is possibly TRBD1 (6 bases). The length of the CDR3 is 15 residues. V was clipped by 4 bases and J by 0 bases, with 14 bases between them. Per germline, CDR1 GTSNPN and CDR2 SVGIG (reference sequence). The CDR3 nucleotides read TGTGCCTGGAACCCGGGACAAACTAGCACAGATACGCAGTATTTT. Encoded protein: CAWNPGQTSTDTQYF. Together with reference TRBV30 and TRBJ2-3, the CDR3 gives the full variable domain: SQTIHQWPATLVQPVGSPLSLECTVEGTSNPNLYWYRQAAGRGLQLLFYSVGIGQISSEVPQNLSASRPQDRQFILSSKKLLLSDSGFYLCAWNPGQTSTDTQYFGPGTRLTVL.

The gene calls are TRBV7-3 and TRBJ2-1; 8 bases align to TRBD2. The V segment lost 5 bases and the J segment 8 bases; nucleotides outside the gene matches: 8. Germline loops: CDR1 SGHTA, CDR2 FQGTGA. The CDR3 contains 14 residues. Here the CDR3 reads CASSPGTSVDEQFF. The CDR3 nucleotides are TGTGCCAGCAGCCCCGGGACTAGTGTCGATGAGCAGTTCTTC.

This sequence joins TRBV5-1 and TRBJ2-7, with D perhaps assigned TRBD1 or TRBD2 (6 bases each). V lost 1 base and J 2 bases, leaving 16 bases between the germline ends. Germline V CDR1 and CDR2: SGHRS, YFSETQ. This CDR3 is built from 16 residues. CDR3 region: CASSLPSTRGTYEQYF. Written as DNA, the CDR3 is TGCGCCAGCAGCTTGCCGTCGACTAGGGGGACCTACGAGCAGTACTTC.

The CDR3 DNA sequence: TGTGCCAGCAGGAACAGGGGGTACGGGGCCAACGTCCTGACTTTC. This codes for CASRNRGYGANVLTF. This chain joins TRBV2 and TRBJ2-6; 8 nucleotides agree with TRBD1. This CDR3 has 15 amino acids. Per the germline V gene, CDR1 is SNHLY and CDR2 is FYNNEI. V trimming: 6 bases; J trimming: 4 bases; junction bases outside the gene matches: 5. Filled out from reference TRBV2 and TRBJ2-6, the complete variable domain reads EPEVTQTPSHQVTQMGQEVILRCVPISNHLYFYWYRQILGQKVEFLVSFYNNEISEKSEIFDDQFSVERPDGSNFTLKIRSTKLEDSAMYFCASRNRGYGANVLTFGAGSRLTVL.

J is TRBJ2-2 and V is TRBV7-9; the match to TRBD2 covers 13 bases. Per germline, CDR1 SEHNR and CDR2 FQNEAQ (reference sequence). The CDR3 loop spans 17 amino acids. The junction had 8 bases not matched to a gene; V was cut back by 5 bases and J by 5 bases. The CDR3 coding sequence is TGTGCCAGCAGCCCGACCGGACTAGCGGGAGATACCGGGGAGCTGTTTTTT. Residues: CASSPTGLAGDTGELFF.

This CDR3 reads CASSPGDRGIGQPQHF. In DNA form, the CDR3 reads TGTGCCAGCAGCCCGGGGGACAGGGGAATCGGGCAGCCCCAGCATTTT. This chain connects TRBV9 to TRBJ1-5; 10 bases are a match to TRBD1. Germline CDR1 reads SGDLS; CDR2 reads YYNGEE. The CDR3 consists of 16 residues. J gave up 7 bases and V 4 bases, and 11 bases lay outside the gene matches.

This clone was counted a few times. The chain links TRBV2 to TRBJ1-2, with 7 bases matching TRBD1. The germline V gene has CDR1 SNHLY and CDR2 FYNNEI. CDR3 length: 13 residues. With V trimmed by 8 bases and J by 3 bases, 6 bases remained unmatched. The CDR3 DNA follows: TGTGCCAGCCTCCCGGGACAGCACTATGGCTACACCTTC. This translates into CASLPGQHYGYTF.